The 25 T cell receptor beta chains presented below share a single source sample, sequenced in a study of blood T cell repertoires in COVID-19. TCRdb keeps only in-frame clones here, not all; method: immunoSEQ multiplex PCR. This sample yields over 70,000 clones, of which about three quarters are seen a single time; 7% belongs to the top ten. Material: peripheral blood. The receptors here all came from a man between 65 and 85 years old with acute or convalescent COVID-19.

This clone was counted a single time. The chain uses TRBV2 and TRBJ2-3, with a weak D call TRBD1 (5 bases). V lost 4 bases and J lost 3, with 11 bases in between. In germline, CDR1 is SNHLY, CDR2 FYNNEI. This CDR3 is 14 amino acids long. The CDR3 is CASSVEGETDTQYF. The CDR3, as DNA: TGTGCCAGCAGTGTAGAAGGGGAAACAGATACGCAGTATTTT. The variable domain in full, with the rest retrieved from reference TRBV2 and TRBJ2-3, is EPEVTQTPSHQVTQMGQEVILRCVPISNHLYFYWYRQILGQKVEFLVSFYNNEISEKSEIFDDQFSVERPDGSNFTLKIRSTKLEDSAMYFCASSVEGETDTQYFGPGTRLTVL.

The chain combines TRBV6-5 with TRBJ2-5, with a tentative D call TRBD1 (6 bases). V was clipped by 7 bases and J by 0 bases, with 9 bases between them. Germline V gene lookup returns CDR1 MNHEY and CDR2 SVGAGI. The CDR3 is 13 residues long. CDR3: CASKTGYQETQYF. The CDR3 region has the DNA TGTGCCAGCAAGACAGGCTACCAAGAGACCCAGTACTTC.

V gene TRBV27 combines with J gene TRBJ1-1, with TRBD1 as a possible D gene (6 bases). Between the trimmed V and J ends, which lost 3 bases and 7 bases, there was a span of 15 bases. The length of the CDR3 is 14 residues. Per germline, CDR1 MNHEY and CDR2 SMNVEV (reference sequence). The CDR3 loop is CASSFQGRVGEAFF. The CDR3 DNA sequence: TGTGCCAGCAGTTTCCAGGGGCGCGTGGGTGAAGCTTTCTTT.

CDR3 sequence (DNA): TGTGCCAGCAGCCAAGCTAAAAGGGGGTGGGATGGCTACACCTTC. Its protein is CASSQAKRGWDGYTF. The chain employs TRBV3-1 (or the pseudogene TRBV3-2) and TRBJ1-2; TRBD1 might be the D (6 bases). Deletions cut 1 base from V and 6 bases from J, with 15 bases between. CDR1 LGHDT and CDR2 YNNKEL come from the germline V gene (reference sequence). The CDR3 covers 15 residues.

J is TRBJ1-2 and V is TRBV6-5; 8 bases are shared with TRBD1. V trimming: 7 bases; J trimming: 3 bases; junction bases outside the gene matches: 10. This CDR3 comprises 15 residues. Germline V CDR1 and CDR2: MNHEY, SVGAGI. CDR3 nucleotide sequence: TGTGCCAGCAACCCGGCAGGGGGCGGTCACTATGGCTACACCTTC. The encoded protein is CASNPAGGGHYGYTF.

The J gene is TRBJ1-2, the V gene TRBV28; D perhaps matches TRBD1 (6 bases). The germline V and J ends were trimmed by 6 bases and 13 bases, with 18 bases remaining between them. This CDR3 spans 12 amino acids. In germline, CDR1 is MDHEN, CDR2 SYDVKM. Written as DNA, the CDR3 is TGTGCCAGCAGCCGGGACGTACAGGGTTGCACCTTC. It is translated as CASSRDVQGCTF.

This clone turned up a few times. This chain uses TRBV7-2 with TRBJ2-2; 7 bases map to TRBD1. V dropped 5 bases and J dropped 6; count of bases not matched to a gene: 9. CDR1 and CDR2 from the germline V gene are SGHTA and FQGNSA. This CDR3 is built from 15 residues. CDR3 coding DNA: TGTGCCAGCAGCACGCGGACAGGTGGGGCCGGGGAGCTGTTTTTT. Translating gives CASSTRTGGAGELFF.

V gene TRBV5-1 combines with J gene TRBJ1-4, with 8 bases aligning to TRBD1. The CDR3 loop spans 15 amino acids. Looked up from germline, CDR1 is SGHRS and CDR2 is YFSETQ. Losses at the gene ends were 4 bases for V and 3 bases for J; bases not matched to a gene: 5. The CDR3 loop is CASSQLQGANEKLFF. The CDR3 region has the DNA TGCGCCAGCAGCCAATTACAGGGGGCTAATGAAAAACTGTTTTTT.

This clone occurred once. The chain employs TRBV7-2 and TRBJ1-3; D not resolved. The CDR3 totals 13 residues. CDR1 and CDR2 from the germline V gene are SGHTA and FQGNSA. The V end lost 3 bases, the J end lost 0 bases, and 3 bases lay between the germline ends. The DNA of the CDR3 is TGTGCCAGCAGCTTTTACTCTGGAAACACCATATATTTT. Its protein product is CASSFYSGNTIYF.

J is TRBJ1-5 and V is TRBV7-2; D remains ambiguous. The CDR3 is 13 residues long. Germline V CDR1 and CDR2: SGHTA, FQGNSA. Trimming cost V 5 bases and J 2 bases, with 7 bases left between them. The DNA of the CDR3 is TGTGCCAGCAGCGTACCAGGCAATCAGCCCCAGCATTTT. Residues: CASSVPGNQPQHF.

The CDR3 reads CASKPASRLTDTQYF. CDR3 in DNA: TGTGCCAGCAAGCCGGCTAGCCGACTCACAGATACGCAGTATTTT. This sequence joins TRBV9 and TRBJ2-3; D might be TRBD2 (5 bases). This CDR3 contains 15 residues. CDR1 is SGDLS, CDR2 YYNGEE, per germline. V gave up 6 bases and J gave up 2 bases, with 16 bases separating them.

J is TRBJ2-2 and V is TRBV9; a weak D match, TRBD2 (5 bases). The CDR3 sequence is 17 residues long. In germline, CDR1 is SGDLS, CDR2 YYNGEE. With 1 base removed from V and 1 base from J, the gap between germline ends came to 14 bases. CDR3 coding DNA: TGTGCCAGCAGCGTAAATAGTCCGGGGTTGAACACCGGGGAGCTGTTTTTT. Its protein product is CASSVNSPGLNTGELFF.

The table lists this clone with a count of one. This chain joins TRBV19 and TRBJ2-1; 13 bases align to TRBD2. Per the germline V gene, CDR1 is LNHDA and CDR2 is SQIVND (reference sequence). The trim removed 5 bases at V and 9 bases at J, leaving 7 bases unmatched. This CDR3 is 15 amino acids long. CDR3 DNA: TGTGCCAGTAGTCAAACTAGCGGGAGGGCCAGTGAGCAGTTCTTC. Amino acids: CASSQTSGRASEQFF.

The chain links TRBV19 to TRBJ1-5; possible D gene TRBD1, 6 bases. This CDR3 comprises 15 residues. Looked up from germline, CDR1 is LNHDA and CDR2 is SQIVND (reference sequence). Trimming stripped 6 bases from V and 0 bases from J, with 12 bases between. CDR3 region: CASRMDRNSNQPQHF. CDR3 DNA: TGTGCCAGTAGGATGGACAGAAATAGCAATCAGCCCCAGCATTTT.

The chain links TRBV6-5 to TRBJ1-2; no definite D call. Trimming took off 0 bases at V and 5 bases at J, with 4 bases between the two ends. Germline assignment: CDR1 MNHEY and CDR2 SVGAGI. The CDR3 covers 12 residues. CDR3 amino acids: CASSYSAYGYTF. The CDR3 nucleotides read TGTGCCAGCAGTTACTCAGCATATGGCTACACCTTC.

V gene TRBV5-8 combines with J gene TRBJ2-3, with 15 bases matching TRBD2. Germline CDR1 is SGHTS and CDR2 is YDEGEE. J gave up 3 bases and V 4 bases, and 6 bases lay outside the gene matches. This CDR3 is 17 amino acids long. CDR3 bases: TGTGCCAGCAGCCTTGGACTAGCGGGGGGGAGAACAGATACGCAGTATTTT. It translates to CASSLGLAGGRTDTQYF.

The chain carries TRBV24-1 and TRBJ2-3, with 7 bases lining up with TRBD1. Germline CDR1 is KGHDR and CDR2 is SFDVKD. V trimming: 5 bases; J trimming: 6 bases; junction bases outside the gene matches: 7. The CDR3 totals 14 residues. CDR3 sequence (DNA): TGTGCCACCAGTGTCGGGACAGTGGGCGATACGCAGTATTTT. It codes for CATSVGTVGDTQYF.

V and J are TRBV5-1 and TRBJ1-1, with TRBD1 identical over 9 bases. V gave up 4 bases and J gave up 0 bases; unmatched junction bases: 4. The CDR3 contains 15 residues. Germline lookup yields CDR1 SGHRS and CDR2 YFSETQ. This CDR3 is CASSRGQGMNTEAFF. CDR3 DNA sequence: TGCGCCAGCAGCAGAGGACAGGGGATGAACACTGAAGCTTTCTTT.

The chain is built from TRBV3-1 (or the pseudogene TRBV3-2) and TRBJ1-1; no firm D call. V lost 1 base, J lost 6 bases, and 12 bases lay in between. The CDR3 is 14 amino acids. CDR1 and CDR2 (germline): LGHDT, YNNKEL (reference sequence). The CDR3 DNA reads as TGTGCCAGCAGCCAAGTGGGAGGGCGCGCTGAAGCTTTCTTT. Its protein is CASSQVGGRAEAFF.

This chain joins TRBV6-5 and TRBJ1-1; D unclear. Germline V gives CDR1 MNHEY, CDR2 SVGAGI. V was clipped by 7 bases and J by 3 bases, with 12 bases between them. The CDR3 runs 13 residues. The CDR3 loop is CASTRTPDTEAFF. The CDR3, as DNA: TGTGCCAGCACCCGGACTCCTGACACTGAAGCTTTCTTT.

The CDR3 sequence is CASSLLGLSLSSTDTQYF. The CDR3 DNA follows: TGCGCCAGCAGCTTGTTGGGACTGTCGCTTTCTAGCACAGATACGCAGTATTTT. This chain joins TRBV5-1 and TRBJ2-3, with D maybe TRBD2 (6 bases). The CDR3 is 18 residues long. The germline gives CDR1 SGHRS, CDR2 YFSETQ. The V and J ends lost 1 base and 0 bases respectively, with 18 bases between them.

The CDR3 reads CASSIGGAQETQYF. The CDR3 nucleotides are TGTGCCAGTAGTATAGGTGGAGCCCAAGAGACCCAGTACTTC. The chain combines TRBV19 with TRBJ2-5; D gene unclear. This CDR3 spans 14 amino acids. The V gene's germline CDR1 is LNHDA and CDR2 SQIVND (reference sequence). Trimming left V 1 base short and J 1 base short, with 7 bases between.

The sample holds one count of this clone. The genes are TRBV6-5 and TRBJ2-7, with TRBD2 as a possible D gene (5 bases). Germline assignment: CDR1 MNHEY and CDR2 SVGAGI. Trimming removed 5 bases at V and 6 bases at J, with 20 bases between. This CDR3 contains 15 residues. CDR3 DNA: TGTGCCAGCAGTATTTCTCGGGGTCTTGCACCCGAGCAGTACTTC. Its protein product is CASSISRGLAPEQYF.

This clone was observed a single time. J is TRBJ1-1 and V is TRBV5-1, with 8 bases aligning to TRBD1. Germline CDR1 is SGHRS and CDR2 is YFSETQ. This CDR3 has 17 amino acids. J lost 1 base, V lost 4 bases, and 12 bases had no gene match. The CDR3: CASSPDRGSTSNTEAFF. The CDR3 DNA sequence: TGCGCCAGCAGCCCCGACAGGGGTTCCACCTCGAACACTGAAGCTTTCTTT.

This chain links TRBV2 with TRBJ1-2; D is possibly TRBD1 (6 bases). Germline CDR1 SNHLY, CDR2 FYNNEI. V lost 8 bases and J 6 bases, leaving 22 bases between the germline ends. This CDR3 is built from 15 residues. The CDR3 region is CASELSGGSVHGYTF. CDR3 sequence (DNA): TGTGCCAGCGAGTTGTCGGGGGGCTCCGTGCATGGCTACACCTTC.